These 18 T cell receptor beta chains were sequenced from one sample in a study of STAT5B mutations in CD4+ large granular lymphocyte leukemia. TCRdb's table, derived via immunoSEQ multiplex PCR, lists solely in-frame clones and lacks some. The sample lists 23,000 or so clones, around 72% seen once, with 0.55% to 0.75% in the top ten. The sequencing sample was made of CD4+ T cells from blood buffy coats. These receptor sequences come from a human donor in good health.

This sequence joins TRBV11-3 and TRBJ1-1, with D uncertain. CDR1 is SGHNT and CDR2 is YENEEA in the germline V gene. The CDR3 is 13 residues long. V was clipped by 1 base and J by 5 bases, with 8 bases between them. For the CDR3, the DNA is TGTGCCAGCAGCTTAGGGGCGGGTACTGAAGCTTTCTTT. It specifies CASSLGAGTEAFF.

V usage is TRBV5-6 and J usage is TRBJ2-5, with unresolved D. CDR1 and CDR2 (germline): SGHDT, YYEEEE. V lost 4 bases and J lost 2, with 18 bases in between. The length of the CDR3 is 16 residues. CDR3 sequence reads: CASSTLPGRSQETQYF. In DNA, the CDR3 is TGTGCCAGCAGCACACTGCCAGGAAGGTCACAAGAGACCCAGTACTTC.

In its sample, this clone was seen once. The V call is TRBV11-2, the J call TRBJ2-5; D unclear. TRBJ2-7 explains the end of the DNA better; the J call may be wrong. This CDR3 is built from 13 residues. The V gene's germline CDR1 is SGHAT and CDR2 FQNNGV. CDR3 region: CASSPMISYEQYF. CDR3 nucleotide sequence: TGTGCCAGCAGCCCCATGATCTCCTACGAGCAGTACTTC.

This sequence joins TRBV7-3 and TRBJ2-1; D might be TRBD2 (5 bases). Between the trimmed V and J ends, which lost 5 bases and 4 bases, there was a span of 15 bases. The CDR3 runs to 15 residues. Germline lookup yields CDR1 SGHTA and CDR2 FQGTGA. CDR3 in amino acids: CASSVASSRYNEQFF. The CDR3 region has the DNA TGTGCCAGCAGCGTTGCTAGCAGTCGGTACAATGAGCAGTTCTTC.

The rearrangement joins TRBV4-1 to TRBJ1-1, with 11 positions matching TRBD1. Germline V gene sequence: CDR1 MGHRA, CDR2 YSYEKL. The CDR3 is 15 residues long. Trimming at V came to 1 base and at J to 11 bases, leaving 9 bases not matched to a gene. CDR3 sequence: CASSQVGQGALVAFF. The CDR3, as DNA: TGCGCCAGCAGCCAAGTAGGACAGGGGGCGTTGGTTGCTTTCTTT.

This clone was detected a few times. The chain is built from TRBV4-3 and TRBJ1-2; no firm D call. The germline V and J ends were trimmed by 4 bases and 7 bases, with 16 bases remaining between them. Germline assignment: CDR1 LGHNA and CDR2 YSLEER. The CDR3 runs to 14 residues. CDR3 loop: CASSRGGLKTGYTF. Here the CDR3 DNA reads TGCGCCAGCAGCCGGGGAGGACTTAAAACTGGCTACACCTTC.

This clone is a singleton in its sample. J is TRBJ2-5 and V is TRBV7-9, with TRBD1 matching over 8 bases. Germline V gene lookup returns CDR1 SEHNR and CDR2 FQNEAQ (reference sequence). Trimming cost V 3 bases and J 5 bases; bases outside gene matches: 5. This CDR3 spans 14 amino acids. DNA for the CDR3: TGTGCCAGCAGCTTTCTCCAGGGGGCCGAGACCCAGTACTTC. Protein sequence: CASSFLQGAETQYF. The full variable domain, completed using reference TRBV7-9 and TRBJ2-5, is DTGVSQNPRHKITKRGQNVTFRCDPISEHNRLYWYRQTLGQGPEFLTYFQNEAQLEKSRLLSDRFSAERPKGSFSTLEIQRTEQGDSAMYLCASSFLQGAETQYFGPGTRLLVL.

This clone was seen more than once but under ten times. CDR3 residues: CASSLNQNMNTEAFF. The CDR3 DNA reads TGCGCCAGCAGCTTGAATCAGAACATGAACACTGAAGCTTTCTTT. J is TRBJ1-1 and V is TRBV5-1; D uncertain. The germline V gene has CDR1 SGHRS and CDR2 YFSETQ. Trimming pared 1 base from V and 0 bases from J, leaving 10 bases between. CDR3 length: 15 residues.

The V and J genes are TRBV5-8 and TRBJ2-7; D is unresolved. The germline V gene encodes CDR1 SGHTS and CDR2 YDEGEE. The CDR3 has 16 residues. With 0 bases removed from V and 0 bases from J, the gap between germline ends came to 13 bases. The CDR3 DNA reads TGTGCCAGCAGCTTGGCCTTAGGCAGTAACTCCTACGAGCAGTACTTC. It encodes CASSLALGSNSYEQYF. Filled out from reference TRBV5-8 and TRBJ2-7, the complete variable domain reads EAGVTQSPTHLIKTRGQQATLRCSPISGHTSVYWYQQALGLGLQFLLWYDEGEERNRGNFPPRFSGRQFPNYSSELNVNALELEDSALYLCASSLALGSNSYEQYFGPGTRLTVT.

The rearrangement links TRBV7-2 to TRBJ2-3; 15 positions agree with TRBD2. Germline CDR1 SGHTA, CDR2 FQGNSA. V lost 6 bases, J lost 4 bases, and 2 bases stayed unmatched. There are 15 residues in the CDR3. CDR3 region: CASRGLAGGPDTQYF. The CDR3 DNA is TGTGCCAGCAGAGGACTAGCGGGGGGGCCAGATACGCAGTATTTT.

The chain links TRBV4-1 to TRBJ2-4, with 7 positions matching TRBD1. The V and J ends lost 1 base and 1 base, in that order; junction bases with no gene match: 7. The CDR3 runs to 17 residues. Germline CDR1 MGHRA, CDR2 YSYEKL. The CDR3 bases are TGCGCCAGCAGCCAAGGACAGGGCAGTATGGCCAAAAACATTCAGTACTTC. Translated: CASSQGQGSMAKNIQYF.

The V gene is TRBV10-3, the J gene TRBJ1-4; D uncertain. CDR1 and CDR2 from the germline V gene are ENHRY and SYGVKD. The CDR3 runs 13 residues. The germline V and J ends were trimmed by 3 bases and 5 bases, with 7 bases remaining between them. CDR3: CAISDLLNEKLFF. The DNA of the CDR3 is TGTGCCATCAGTGACCTATTGAATGAAAAACTGTTTTTT.

The CDR3 DNA is TGTGCCAGCAGCTTAGCTTGGGTGAACACTGAAGCTTTCTTT. As protein: CASSLAWVNTEAFF. This chain connects TRBV7-2 to TRBJ1-1; D not certain. Germline assignment: CDR1 SGHTA and CDR2 FQGNSA. CDR3 length: 14 residues. V was clipped by 0 bases and J by 0 bases, with 5 bases between them.

The chain recombines TRBV7-9 with TRBJ2-5; D is undetermined. The V gene lost 3 bases and the J gene lost 5 bases, with 4 bases spanning the gap. This CDR3 has 11 amino acids. CDR1 and CDR2 (germline): SEHNR, FQNEAQ (reference sequence). The CDR3 bases are TGTGCCAGCAGCTTCAGTGAGACCCAGTACTTC. It codes for CASSFSETQYF.

V gene TRBV28 combines with J gene TRBJ1-6; a possible D gene is TRBD1 (6 bases). Germline V CDR1 and CDR2: MDHEN, SYDVKM. The CDR3 extends over 16 amino acids. Trimming took off 3 bases at V and 1 base at J, with 10 bases between the two ends. This CDR3 is CASSFSRGSYNSPLHF. In nucleotides, the CDR3 is TGTGCCAGCAGTTTTTCGAGGGGGTCCTATAATTCACCCCTCCACTTT.

The chain combines TRBV2 with TRBJ1-2; maybe TRBD1 (5 bases). The V and J ends lost 8 bases and 7 bases respectively, with 17 bases between them. There are 13 residues in the CDR3. Germline values: CDR1 SNHLY, CDR2 FYNNEI. The CDR3 here is CASRPGGWGGYTF. The CDR3 coding sequence is TGTGCCAGCCGCCCCGGGGGTTGGGGTGGCTACACCTTC.

In this sample, this clone turned up a few times. The chain combines TRBV7-3 with TRBJ2-3, with unresolved D. The V gene lost 1 base and the J gene lost 8 bases, with 16 bases spanning the gap. Germline lookup yields CDR1 SGHTA and CDR2 FQGTGA. There are 15 residues in the CDR3. The CDR3 DNA reads as TGTGCCAGCAGCTTAAGTTTTCGAGATACGGGTACGCAGTATTTT. This codes for CASSLSFRDTGTQYF.

V is TRBV6-1 and J is TRBJ1-1; D call uncertain. V was shortened by 9 bases and J by 3 bases, with 11 bases between the two germline ends. The CDR3 length is 12 residues. Germline assignment: CDR1 MNHNS and CDR2 SASEGT. This CDR3 is CASRWWDTEAFF. The CDR3 DNA reads as TGTGCCAGTCGCTGGTGGGACACTGAAGCTTTCTTT.